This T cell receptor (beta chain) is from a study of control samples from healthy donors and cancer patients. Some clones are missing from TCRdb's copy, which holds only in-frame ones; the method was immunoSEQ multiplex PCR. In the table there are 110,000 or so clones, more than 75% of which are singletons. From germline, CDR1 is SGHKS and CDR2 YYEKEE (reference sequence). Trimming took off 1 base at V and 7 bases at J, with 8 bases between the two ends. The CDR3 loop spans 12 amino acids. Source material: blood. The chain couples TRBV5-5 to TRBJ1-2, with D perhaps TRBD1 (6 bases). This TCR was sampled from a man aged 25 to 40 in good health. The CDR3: CASSLQGSGYTF. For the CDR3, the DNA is TGTGCCAGCAGCTTGCAGGGGTCTGGCTACACCTTC.